These 30 T cell receptor beta chains were all obtained from the same sample, sequenced in a study of breast tumors, draining lymph nodes, adjacent tissues. TCRdb fed the multiplex PCR reads into MiXCR, producing one record per CDR3 protein. The repertoire holds 200,000 to 250,000 distinct CDR3 sequences, with around 35% as singletons. The lymph nodes were axillary draining lymph nodes from breast cancer patients. The source material was axillary lymph node tissue. These receptors came from a female donor with breast cancer. Some clones in this sample may be carry-over from other donors' samples.

As regards this clonotype: At one end the junction does not follow the germline gene, possibly because of a read error. V is TRBV20-1 and J is TRBJ2-7; 7 bases align to TRBD1. Germline CDR1 reads DFQATT; CDR2 reads SNEGSKA (reference sequence). The CDR3 extends over 13 amino acids. The CDR3 nucleotides are TGCAGTGCTTCTGACAGGGAGCCCTACGCGCAGTACTTC. Protein product: CSASDREPYAQYF.

This chain links TRBV7-3 with TRBJ2-4; 10 positions agree with TRBD2. CDR3 length: 17 residues. The germline V gene encodes CDR1 SGHTA and CDR2 FQGTGA. Losses at the gene ends were 1 base for V and 8 bases for J; bases not matched to a gene: 11. CDR3 nucleotides: TGTGCCAGCAGCTTAAGCCCTAGCGGGGGTCAAGGGTACATTCAGTACTTC. Protein: CASSLSPSGGQGYIQYF.

Ten or more counts support this clonotype. The chain couples TRBV7-8 to TRBJ2-5; 7 bases map to TRBD2. CDR3 size: 14 residues. The V gene end was trimmed by 7 bases and the J gene end by 2 bases; junction bases not matched to a gene: 7. Germline V gene data show CDR1 as SGHVS and CDR2 as FQNEAQ. CDR3 in DNA: TGTGCCAGCACCCCGGGACTACCACAAGAGACCCAGTACTTC. It encodes CASTPGLPQETQYF.

The CDR3: CASSHRRGDTQYF. The CDR3 DNA reads as TGTGCCAGCAGTCACCGGAGGGGAGATACGCAGTATTTT. The chain links TRBV6-2 or TRBV6-3 to TRBJ2-3; possibly TRBD2 for D (6 bases). The CDR3 contains 13 residues. Trimming took 5 bases from V and 5 from J, leaving 11 bases between them. The germline gives CDR1 MNHEY, CDR2 SVGEGT.

This clonotype was counted between two and nine times. The CDR3 DNA follows: TGTGCCAGCAGCTTAGTTATCGGGCCCCACAATGAGCAGTTCTTC. Amino acids: CASSLVIGPHNEQFF. This chain connects TRBV7-9 to TRBJ2-1; no firm D call. This CDR3 comprises 15 residues. Germline lookup yields CDR1 SEHNR and CDR2 FQNEAQ (reference sequence). With 1 base removed from V and 5 bases from J, the gap between germline ends came to 12 bases.

About this clonotype itself: Germline and junction disagree at one end, which may indicate a read error. The V call is TRBV7-2, the J call TRBJ2-5; 10 nucleotides line up with TRBD2. This CDR3 is 16 amino acids long. Germline CDR1 is SGHTA and CDR2 is FQGNSA. CDR3 in DNA: TGTGCCAGCAGGCCCTTTCAAGCGGGGGGGTCGGAGATCCAGTACTTC. This encodes CASRPFQAGGSEIQYF.

This clonotype was found once. The chain employs TRBV7-9 and TRBJ1-5, with 7 bases identical to TRBD1. The CDR3 contains 13 residues. V dropped 5 bases and J dropped 14; count of bases not matched to a gene: 12. Per germline, CDR1 SEHNR and CDR2 FQNEAQ (reference sequence). The CDR3 loop reads CASSPPGTAYEHF. The CDR3 DNA is TGTGCCAGCAGCCCTCCCGGGACAGCCTACGAGCATTTT.

This clonotype was counted between two and nine times. The chain has TRBV6-1 and TRBJ2-6; 9 bases map to TRBD1. This CDR3 comprises 17 residues. Germline CDR1 is MNHNS and CDR2 is SASEGT. J was trimmed by 2 bases and V by 8 bases; bases with no gene match: 10. CDR3 region: CASRKQGAQAGANVLTF. The DNA for the CDR3 is TGTGCCAGCCGAAAACAGGGGGCTCAGGCTGGGGCCAACGTCCTGACTTTC.

V and J are TRBV28 and TRBJ2-7; 11 positions agree with TRBD2. Germline CDR1 is MDHEN and CDR2 is SYDVKM. Losses at the gene ends were 7 bases for V and 2 bases for J; bases not matched to a gene: 10. This CDR3 comprises 16 residues. CDR3 in DNA: TGTGCCAGCATCCCCTGGGGTAGCGGGAGGGCCTACGAGCAGTACTTC. Protein sequence: CASIPWGSGRAYEQYF.

The chain joins TRBV19 to TRBJ2-7, with 12 bases lining up with TRBD2. With V trimmed by 5 bases and J by 5 bases, 10 bases remained unmatched. Germline V gives CDR1 LNHDA, CDR2 SQIVND (reference sequence). This CDR3 has 16 residues. The CDR3 DNA reads as TGTGCCAGTAGTGCCTCGGGACTAGCGGGTGGCAACGAGCAGTACTTC. Translating it yields CASSASGLAGGNEQYF.

This clonotype was observed at least ten times. V is TRBV2 and J is TRBJ2-5, with 13 bases identical to TRBD2. This CDR3 is 17 amino acids long. Trimming took 7 bases from V and 3 from J; bases not matched to a gene: 11. Germline CDR1 is SNHLY and CDR2 is FYNNEI. The CDR3: CASTRLAGGVNKETQYF. As DNA, the CDR3 is TGTGCCAGCACGAGACTAGCGGGAGGAGTAAATAAAGAGACCCAGTACTTC.

The rearrangement links TRBV24-1 to TRBJ1-6; 7 bases are a match to TRBD1. This CDR3 region has 16 residues. V shed 6 bases, J shed 7 bases, and the junction held 11 bases outside the gene matches. CDR1 KGHDR and CDR2 SFDVKD come from the germline V gene. The CDR3 DNA reads as TGTGCCACCAGTCGGGATGAGGGGGCAGGGAATTCACCCCTCCACTTT. Translated: CATSRDEGAGNSPLHF.

With regard to this clonotype: A single base separates this from a much larger clone, so it may be a read error. V and J are TRBV7-3 and TRBJ2-2, with 7 bases fitting TRBD1. The CDR3 loop spans 17 amino acids. Germline loops: CDR1 SGHTA, CDR2 FQGTGA. In DNA form, the CDR3 reads TGTGCCAGCGGCTTAGTAGCAGGACAGGTTAACACCGGGGAGCTGTTTTTT. It specifies CASGLVAGQVNTGELFF.

At least ten counts were recorded for this clonotype. The chain uses TRBV7-2 and TRBJ2-5, with 9 bases aligning to TRBD2. The V gene end was trimmed by 1 base and the J gene end by 5 bases; junction bases not matched to a gene: 8. The CDR3 has 16 residues. Per germline, CDR1 SGHTA and CDR2 FQGNSA. The CDR3 coding sequence is TGTGCCAGCAGCTTAGTGGGCGGGGGGGCTTCTGAGACCCAGTACTTC. It translates to CASSLVGGGASETQYF.

V and J are TRBV7-8 and TRBJ1-5; 11 bases align to TRBD1. The CDR3 has 15 amino acids. Germline CDR1 and CDR2: SGHVS and FQNEAQ. The junction had 5 bases not matched to a gene; V was cut back by 5 bases and J by 5 bases. The CDR3 DNA follows: TGTGCCAGCAGCACCGGACAGGGGGCCGATCAGCCCCAGCATTTT. Amino acid sequence: CASSTGQGADQPQHF.

This clonotype was recorded at least ten times. This chain joins TRBV29-1 and TRBJ1-2, with 7 bases identical to TRBD1. The CDR3 runs 13 residues. Germline V lookup: CDR1 SQVTM, CDR2 ANQGSEA. V trimming: 4 bases; J trimming: 7 bases; junction bases outside the gene matches: 9. The CDR3: CSVGGQGDGGYTF. In DNA, the CDR3 is TGCAGCGTTGGAGGGCAGGGGGACGGTGGCTACACCTTC. Based on the CDR3 plus reference TRBV29-1 and TRBJ1-2, the full variable domain is SAVISQKPSRDICQRGTSLTIQCQVDSQVTMMFWYRQQPGQSLTLIATANQGSEATYESGFVIDKFPISRPNLTFSTLTVSNMSPEDSSIYLCSVGGQGDGGYTFGSGTRLTVV.

This clonotype came up many times. V and J are TRBV10-3 and TRBJ1-3, with a possible D match to TRBD1 (6 bases). Germline V CDR1 and CDR2: ENHRY, SYGVKD. CDR3 length equals 16 residues. V was cut by 4 bases and J by 3 bases, with 16 bases left in between. CDR3 DNA sequence: TGTGCCATCAGTGCGGCTAGGGGGTCTATTGGAAACACCATATATTTT. Translating gives CAISAARGSIGNTIYF.

The chain employs TRBV11-2 and TRBJ2-3; no reliable D call. The CDR3 contains 18 residues. Trimming removed 1 base at V and 2 bases at J, with 19 bases between. Germline CDR1 reads SGHAT; CDR2 reads FQNNGV. CDR3 sequence: CASSLVVGAPANTDTQYF. The CDR3 region has the DNA TGTGCCAGCAGCTTAGTGGTTGGTGCCCCGGCAAACACAGATACGCAGTATTTT. The full variable domain, rest sourced from reference TRBV11-2 and TRBJ2-3, is EAGVAQSPRYKIIEKRQSVAFWCNPISGHATLYWYQQILGQGPKLLIQFQNNGVVDDSQLPKDRFSAERLKGVDSTLKIQPAKLEDSAVYLCASSLVVGAPANTDTQYFGPGTRLTVL.

The chain employs TRBV2 and TRBJ1-4, with 9 bases matching TRBD1. After removal of 7 bases from V and 13 bases from J, the junction contained 13 bases not matched to a gene. The V gene's germline CDR1 is SNHLY and CDR2 FYNNEI. This CDR3 contains 14 residues. The CDR3 sequence is CASTIGGQGLVLFF. Here the CDR3 DNA reads TGTGCCAGCACGATTGGAGGACAGGGGTTGGTACTGTTTTTT.

The chain combines TRBV19 with TRBJ1-1; no clear D. V lost 7 bases, J lost 4 bases, and 13 bases lay in between. This CDR3 is 13 amino acids long. Germline CDR1 and CDR2: LNHDA and SQIVND (reference sequence). The CDR3 here is CASTRWQITEAFF. DNA for the CDR3: TGTGCCAGTACTCGGTGGCAGATCACTGAAGCTTTCTTT. Full variable domain (missing parts from reference TRBV19 and TRBJ1-1): DGGITQSPKYLFRKEGQNVTLSCEQNLNHDAMYWYRQDPGQGLRLIYYSQIVNDFQKGDIAEGYSVSREKKESFPLTVTSAQKNPTAFYLCASTRWQITEAFFGQGTRLTVV.

This clonotype has ten or more counts. The CDR3 loop reads CASSQGTAIPYEQYF. The CDR3 nucleotides are TGTGCCAGCAGCCAAGGGACGGCAATTCCCTACGAGCAGTACTTC. The V gene is TRBV5-6, the J gene TRBJ2-7, with D possibly being TRBD1 or TRBD2 (5 bases each). The CDR3 length is 15 residues. V shed 4 bases and J shed 2 bases, with 16 bases lying between them. Germline CDR1 and CDR2: SGHDT and YYEEEE.

The chain couples TRBV11-3 to TRBJ2-1; D remains ambiguous. The CDR3 totals 17 residues. The V end lost 5 bases, the J end lost 0 bases, and 17 bases lay between the germline ends. From germline, CDR1 is SGHNT and CDR2 YENEEA. The CDR3 protein is CASSLFTMGSSYNEQFF. The CDR3 region has the DNA TGTGCCAGCAGCCTCTTTACGATGGGAAGCTCCTACAATGAGCAGTTCTTC.

This clonotype turned up a few times. A much larger clone lies one base from this, so it may be a read error. This sequence joins TRBV11-3 and TRBJ2-7, with 11 bases lining up with TRBD2. V shed 5 bases, J shed 1 base, and the junction held 4 bases outside the gene matches. CDR3 size: 15 residues. CDR1 SGHNT and CDR2 YENEEA come from the germline V gene. The DNA for the CDR3 is TGTGCCAGCAGCCCACTAGCGGGAGCTTCCTACGAGCAGTACTTC. Translation gives CASSPLAGASYEQYF.

This rearrangement joins TRBV7-9 to TRBJ2-5; 8 nucleotides line up with TRBD1. The germline CDR1 and CDR2 sequences are SEHNR and FQNEAQ (reference sequence). Germline trimming cut 2 bases from V and 5 bases from J; bases unmatched to any gene: 10. This CDR3 has 16 residues. Here the CDR3 DNA reads TGTGCCAGCAGCTTACAGGGGGCGTTGAAAGGGGAGACCCAGTACTTC. Protein product: CASSLQGALKGETQYF.

The rearrangement links TRBV11-2 to TRBJ1-4; weak D call: TRBD1 (5 bases). V was cut by 5 bases and J by 6 bases, with 13 bases left in between. Germline loops: CDR1 SGHAT, CDR2 FQNNGV. The CDR3 is 14 amino acids. In DNA, the CDR3 is TGTGCCAGCAGCCCGGGGGGACTCTATGAAAAACTGTTTTTT. Its translation: CASSPGGLYEKLFF.

This clonotype appeared a few times. The chain's CDR3 is CASSTHLRVNIQYF. The CDR3 DNA follows: TGTGCCAGCAGCACACACCTCAGGGTAAACATTCAGTACTTC. The V and J genes are TRBV3-1 and TRBJ2-4; possibly TRBD1 for D (5 bases). CDR1 LGHDT and CDR2 YNNKEL come from the germline V gene (reference sequence). V was shortened by 5 bases and J by 6 bases, with 14 bases between the two germline ends. This CDR3 region has 14 residues. Complete variable domain (other parts from reference TRBV3-1 and TRBJ2-4): DTAVSQTPKYLVTQMGNDKSIKCEQNLGHDTMYWYKQDSKKFLKIMFSYNNKELIINETVPNRFSPKSPDKAHLNLHINSLELGDSAVYFCASSTHLRVNIQYFGAGTRLSVL.

Remarks on this clonotype: Since a much larger clone is just one base distant, this may be a read error. The chain combines TRBV20-1 with TRBJ2-3; D not resolved. This CDR3 contains 14 residues. Per the germline V gene, CDR1 is DFQATT and CDR2 is SNEGSKA (reference sequence). The CDR3, as DNA: TGCAGTGCTAGAGACGACATCCCCACAGCTACGCAGTATTTT. Translated, it gives CSARDDIPTATQYF.

CDR3 amino acids: CASSLGGAGELFF. The CDR3 bases are TGTGCCAGCAGCTTAGGCGGCGCCGGGGAGCTGTTTTTT. The V call is TRBV5-4, the J call TRBJ2-2; D not resolved. Looked up from germline, CDR1 is SGHNT and CDR2 is YYREEE (reference sequence). Trimming left V 2 bases short and J 6 bases short, with 8 bases between. The CDR3 is 13 amino acids.

The rearrangement uses TRBV29-1 and TRBJ2-3; D gene ambiguous. The CDR3 sequence is 14 residues long. The V gene's germline CDR1 is SQVTM and CDR2 ANQGSEA. V dropped 8 bases and J dropped 0 bases, with 15 bases sitting between them. The CDR3 sequence is CSSTGRPSTDTQYF. Here the CDR3 DNA reads TGCAGCTCCACCGGACGGCCTAGCACAGATACGCAGTATTTT.

This clonotype was counted only a few times. The chain is built from TRBV4-1 and TRBJ1-2, with D unclear. This CDR3 has 14 amino acids. Germline CDR1 and CDR2: MGHRA and YSYEKL. With 0 bases removed from V and 6 bases from J, the gap between germline ends came to 11 bases. The CDR3, as DNA: TGCGCCAGCAGCCAAGATCCGGGGTCTCATGGCTACACCTTC. It codes for CASSQDPGSHGYTF.